The next 18 T cell receptor beta chains were all read from a single sample in a study of cytomegalovirus exposure and HLA in healthy donors. Amplification used 60 Vbeta primers and 13 Jbeta primers. Data came from immunoSEQ multiplex PCR; TCRdb stores just in-frame clones and leaves some out. Of roughly 200,000 clones listed, around 77% were seen once; the top ten hold 2.9%. The specimen sequenced was PBMCs. The receptors shown here come from a woman aged 25 to 39 in good health and CMV-seronegative.

V usage is TRBV5-1 and J usage is TRBJ2-1, with TRBD2 identical over 10 bases. The CDR3 contains 17 residues. J lost 4 bases, V lost 0 bases, and 7 bases had no gene match. The germline V gene encodes CDR1 SGHRS and CDR2 YFSETQ. Written as DNA, the CDR3 is TGCGCCAGCAGCTTGGTCCCACGGACTAGCGGTTACAATGAGCAGTTCTTC. Protein product: CASSLVPRTSGYNEQFF. The whole variable domain, remainder taken from reference TRBV5-1 and TRBJ2-1, is KAGVTQTPRYLIKTRGQQVTLSCSPISGHRSVSWYQQTPGQGLQFLFEYFSETQRNKGNFPGRFSGRQFSNSRSEMNVSTLELGDSALYLCASSLVPRTSGYNEQFFGPGTRLTVL.

The chain carries TRBV6-5 and TRBJ1-5, with TRBD1 identical over 7 bases. CDR3 length equals 14 residues. Trimming removed 6 bases from V and 3 bases from J; junction bases left unmatched: 5. Germline V gene lookup returns CDR1 MNHEY and CDR2 SVGAGI. The chain's CDR3 is CASRPDRVNQPQHF. The CDR3 DNA reads TGTGCCAGCAGGCCCGACAGGGTCAATCAGCCCCAGCATTTT.

The sample holds a few counts of this clone. The CDR3 here is CASSAQGATNEKLFF. CDR3 in DNA: TGTGCCAGCAGCGCGCAGGGGGCAACTAATGAAAAACTGTTTTTT. The chain combines TRBV11-2 with TRBJ1-4; TRBD1 matches at 7 bases. Losses at the gene ends were 5 bases for V and 0 bases for J; bases not matched to a gene: 3. The length of the CDR3 is 15 residues. CDR1 SGHAT and CDR2 FQNNGV come from the germline V gene. Filled out from reference TRBV11-2 and TRBJ1-4, the complete variable domain reads EAGVAQSPRYKIIEKRQSVAFWCNPISGHATLYWYQQILGQGPKLLIQFQNNGVVDDSQLPKDRFSAERLKGVDSTLKIQPAKLEDSAVYLCASSAQGATNEKLFFGSGTQLSVL.

The chain combines TRBV6-5 with TRBJ2-5, with TRBD1 as a possible D gene (5 bases). Germline V gene sequence: CDR1 MNHEY, CDR2 SVGAGI. The CDR3 is 13 amino acids. V lost 6 bases and J 9 bases, leaving 17 bases between the germline ends. The CDR3 coding sequence is TGTGCCAGCAGCAACGACCTAGGGGCGGCCCAGTACTTC. It translates to CASSNDLGAAQYF.

Here the CDR3 DNA reads TGTGCCAGCAGTCCACCAATAGGGGTTAATGAAAAACTGTTTTTT. This sequence encodes CASSPPIGVNEKLFF. The rearrangement uses TRBV7-9 and TRBJ1-4; TRBD1 is a possible D gene (5 bases). The germline CDR1 and CDR2 sequences are SEHNR and FQNEAQ (reference sequence). The CDR3 has 15 residues. Deletions cut 6 bases from V and 4 bases from J, with 15 bases between.

The rearrangement joins TRBV6-4 to TRBJ2-2; D possibly corresponds to TRBD2 (7 bases). This CDR3 has 15 amino acids. Germline CDR1 MRHNA, CDR2 SNTAGT. V shed 2 bases and J shed 6 bases, with 13 bases lying between them. Here the CDR3 reads CASSDNREGAGELFF. Written as DNA, the CDR3 is TGTGCCAGCAGTGACAACAGGGAGGGCGCCGGGGAGCTGTTTTTT.

V is TRBV5-1 and J is TRBJ2-6; the D is unclear. The CDR3 has 15 amino acids. Deletions cut 1 base from V and 0 bases from J, with 5 bases between. The germline V gene has CDR1 SGHRS and CDR2 YFSETQ. CDR3 amino acids: CASSLSVSGANVLTF. DNA of the CDR3: TGCGCCAGCAGCTTGTCCGTCTCTGGGGCCAACGTCCTGACTTTC.

The chain combines TRBV9 with TRBJ1-1; possible D gene TRBD1, 6 bases. CDR1 and CDR2 (germline): SGDLS, YYNGEE. The CDR3 is 14 residues long. V lost 0 bases and J 4 bases, leaving 10 bases between the germline ends. In DNA form, the CDR3 reads TGTGCCAGCAGCGTAGCACCAGGGGCCACTGAAGCTTTCTTT. Translation: CASSVAPGATEAFF.

This sequence joins TRBV9 and TRBJ1-6; weak D call: TRBD1 (5 bases). V lost 0 bases and J 7 bases, leaving 11 bases between the germline ends. The CDR3 is made up of 15 amino acids. Germline V gene lookup returns CDR1 SGDLS and CDR2 YYNGEE. The CDR3 protein is CASSVGRVENSPLHF. The CDR3, as DNA: TGTGCCAGCAGCGTAGGCAGGGTGGAAAATTCACCCCTCCACTTT.

This rearrangement joins TRBV2 to TRBJ1-1; 8 bases align to TRBD1. The CDR3 runs to 16 residues. The germline V gene encodes CDR1 SNHLY and CDR2 FYNNEI. J lost 0 bases, V lost 8 bases, and 11 bases had no gene match. The CDR3 region has the DNA TGTGCCAGCCATCAGGGGGCGGTTATAATGAACACTGAAGCTTTCTTT. The encoded protein is CASHQGAVIMNTEAFF.

The chain carries TRBV13 and TRBJ2-7, with TRBD1 as a possible D gene (6 bases). The germline V gene encodes CDR1 PRHDT and CDR2 FYEKMQ (reference sequence). The CDR3 is 14 residues long. V gave up 3 bases and J gave up 0 bases, with 9 bases separating them. The CDR3 DNA reads TGTGCCAGCAGCTTCGGCAGGGGCTCCTACGAGCAGTACTTC. Its protein product is CASSFGRGSYEQYF.

The chain has TRBV5-4 and TRBJ1-4; maybe TRBD1 (5 bases). Trimming took off 1 base at V and 7 bases at J, with 14 bases between the two ends. Germline V gene data show CDR1 as SGHNT and CDR2 as YYREEE (reference sequence). The CDR3 loop spans 15 amino acids. The CDR3 nucleotides read TGTGCCAGCAGCTTGAACTCCAGGGTCAGTGAAAAACTGTTTTTT. Translation gives CASSLNSRVSEKLFF.

The CDR3 coding sequence is TGCGCCAGCAGCTCCGGGACTAGCGGGCCAGATACGCAGTATTTT. This gives the protein CASSSGTSGPDTQYF. This rearrangement joins TRBV5-1 to TRBJ2-3, with TRBD2 matching over 12 bases. The V gene end was trimmed by 3 bases and the J gene end by 4 bases; junction bases not matched to a gene: 3. CDR1 is SGHRS and CDR2 is YFSETQ in the germline V gene. This CDR3 is 15 amino acids long.

The gene calls are TRBV2 and TRBJ2-7; possibly TRBD1 for D (8 bases). Trimming pared 4 bases from V and 3 bases from J, leaving 16 bases between. The CDR3 has 15 amino acids. Germline-derived CDR1 and CDR2 are SNHLY and FYNNEI. CDR3 loop: CASSGGGTGYYEQYF. The CDR3 nucleotides read TGTGCCAGCAGTGGGGGGGGGACAGGCTACTACGAGCAGTACTTC. Full variable domain (rest looked up from reference TRBV2 and TRBJ2-7): EPEVTQTPSHQVTQMGQEVILRCVPISNHLYFYWYRQILGQKVEFLVSFYNNEISEKSEIFDDQFSVERPDGSNFTLKIRSTKLEDSAMYFCASSGGGTGYYEQYFGPGTRLTVT.

The chain joins TRBV5-1 to TRBJ2-1, with 10 positions matching TRBD2. Germline CDR1 is SGHRS and CDR2 is YFSETQ. The CDR3 totals 17 residues. J was trimmed by 5 bases and V by 4 bases; bases with no gene match: 12. The CDR3 nucleotides are TGCGCCAGCAGCGTTACCGGGACTAGCGTTTCCCACAATGAGCAGTTCTTC. This encodes CASSVTGTSVSHNEQFF.

The rearrangement links TRBV27 to TRBJ2-1, with 8 bases fitting TRBD2. This CDR3 is 15 amino acids long. With V trimmed by 5 bases and J by 0 bases, 3 bases remained unmatched. In germline, CDR1 is MNHEY, CDR2 SMNVEV (reference sequence). The CDR3 DNA sequence: TGTGCCAGCAGTCTAGCGGGTAACTCCTACAATGAGCAGTTCTTC. Translation: CASSLAGNSYNEQFF.

The chain has TRBV15 and TRBJ2-1; D gene ambiguous. The CDR3 has 15 amino acids. The V gene lost 0 bases and the J gene lost 3 bases, with 9 bases spanning the gap. Germline-derived CDR1 and CDR2 are LNHNV and YYDKDF (reference sequence). The DNA for the CDR3 is TGTGCCACCAGCAGAGATCTGACTGTCTACAATGAGCAGTTCTTC. It encodes CATSRDLTVYNEQFF.

This clone occurred a few times. The chain joins TRBV15 to TRBJ1-1, with TRBD1 as a possible D gene (5 bases). The CDR3 has 15 amino acids. The V end lost 3 bases, the J end lost 5 bases, and 16 bases lay between the germline ends. Germline assignment: CDR1 LNHNV and CDR2 YYDKDF (reference sequence). CDR3 sequence reads: CATSRDTQMRTEAFF. CDR3 in DNA: TGTGCCACCAGCAGGGACACACAGATGAGGACTGAAGCTTTCTTT. Filled out from reference TRBV15 and TRBJ1-1, the complete variable domain reads DAMVIQNPRYQVTQFGKPVTLSCSQTLNHNVMYWYQQKSSQAPKLLFHYYDKDFNNEADTPDNFQSRRPNTSFCFLDIRSPGLGDTAMYLCATSRDTQMRTEAFFGQGTRLTVV.